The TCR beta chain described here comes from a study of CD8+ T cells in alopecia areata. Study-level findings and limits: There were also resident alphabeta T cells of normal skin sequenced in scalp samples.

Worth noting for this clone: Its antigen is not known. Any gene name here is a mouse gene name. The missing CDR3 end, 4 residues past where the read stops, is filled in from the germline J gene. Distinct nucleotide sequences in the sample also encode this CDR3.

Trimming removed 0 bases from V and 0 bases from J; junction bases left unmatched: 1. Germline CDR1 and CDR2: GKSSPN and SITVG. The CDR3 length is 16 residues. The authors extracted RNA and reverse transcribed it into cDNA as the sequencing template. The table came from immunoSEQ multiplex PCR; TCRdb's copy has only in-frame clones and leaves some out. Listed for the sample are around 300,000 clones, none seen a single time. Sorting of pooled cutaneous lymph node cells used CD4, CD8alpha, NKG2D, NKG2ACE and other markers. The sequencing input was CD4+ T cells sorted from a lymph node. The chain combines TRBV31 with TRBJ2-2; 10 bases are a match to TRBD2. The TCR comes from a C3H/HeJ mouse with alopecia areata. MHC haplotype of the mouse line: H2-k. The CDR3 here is CAWSLGLGANTGQLYF. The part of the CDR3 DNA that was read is TGTGCCTGGAGTCTCGGACTGGGGGCAAACACCGGG.